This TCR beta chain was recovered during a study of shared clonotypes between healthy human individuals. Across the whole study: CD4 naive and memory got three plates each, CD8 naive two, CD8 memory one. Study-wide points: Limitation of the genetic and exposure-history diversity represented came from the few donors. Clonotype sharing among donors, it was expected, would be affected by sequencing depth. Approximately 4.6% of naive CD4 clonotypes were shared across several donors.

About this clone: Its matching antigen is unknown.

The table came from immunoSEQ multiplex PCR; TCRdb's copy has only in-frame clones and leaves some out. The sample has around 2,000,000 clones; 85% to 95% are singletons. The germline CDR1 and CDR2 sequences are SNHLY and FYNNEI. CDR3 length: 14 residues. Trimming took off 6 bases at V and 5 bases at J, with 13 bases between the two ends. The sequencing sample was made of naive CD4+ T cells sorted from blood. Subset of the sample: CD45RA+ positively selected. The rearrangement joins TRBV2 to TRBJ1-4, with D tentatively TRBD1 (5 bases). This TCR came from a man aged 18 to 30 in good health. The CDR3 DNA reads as TGTGCCAGCAGGCCCGGGGGGGACAATGAAAAACTGTTTTTT. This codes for CASRPGGDNEKLFF.